These 26 T cell receptor beta chains originate from one sample sequenced in a study of PD-L1 blockade in urothelial cancer. Sequencing used immunoSEQ multiplex PCR; TCRdb keeps in-frame clones, though not all of them. The sample holds tens of thousands of clones, approximately 90% seen once. The starting material was PBMCs, obtained around atezolizumab (anti-PD-L1) treatment. These receptors were obtained from a woman aged 65 to 85 with urothelial cancer.

This chain links TRBV19 with TRBJ1-5, with 7 positions matching TRBD1. The junction had 11 bases not matched to a gene; V was cut back by 3 bases and J by 6 bases. CDR1 is LNHDA, CDR2 SQIVND, per germline (reference sequence). CDR3 length: 16 amino acids. CDR3 in amino acids: CASSIMGTGVRQPQHF. The CDR3 DNA is TGTGCCAGTAGTATCATGGGCACAGGGGTTCGTCAGCCCCAGCATTTT.

This clone was counted only a few times. CDR3 in amino acids: CASVRAGSYNEQFF. In DNA, the CDR3 is TGTGCCAGCGTCAGGGCCGGATCCTACAATGAGCAGTTCTTC. This chain joins TRBV6-5 and TRBJ2-1, with TRBD1 as a possible D gene (5 bases). The V and J ends lost 8 bases and 1 base respectively, with 12 bases between them. This CDR3 has 14 residues. Germline V gene data show CDR1 as MNHEY and CDR2 as SVGAGI.

J is TRBJ1-5 and V is TRBV2; TRBD1 aligns across 7 bases. V lost 6 bases and J lost 5; bases outside the gene matches: 4. The CDR3 length is 13 residues. The germline V gene has CDR1 SNHLY and CDR2 FYNNEI. CDR3 sequence reads: CASRETGYQPQHF. The CDR3 region has the DNA TGTGCCAGCAGGGAGACAGGGTATCAGCCCCAGCATTTT.

The V call is TRBV19, the J call TRBJ2-2; 8 bases map to TRBD1. Trimming at V came to 5 bases and at J to 0 bases, leaving 2 bases not matched to a gene. The germline V gene has CDR1 LNHDA and CDR2 SQIVND (reference sequence). The CDR3 consists of 15 residues. CDR3 DNA: TGTGCCAGTAGTTCGGGACAGGCGAACACCGGGGAGCTGTTTTTT. Protein sequence: CASSSGQANTGELFF.

V and J are TRBV28 and TRBJ1-5; possibly TRBD1 for D (5 bases). Germline V gene data show CDR1 as MDHEN and CDR2 as SYDVKM. CDR3 size: 16 residues. Trimming shortened V by 5 bases and J by 7 bases, and 21 bases separated the two germline ends. As DNA, the CDR3 is TGTGCCAGCAGTCCCAACCCCCTGGGAGGGGTCCAGCCCCAGCATTTT. Its protein product is CASSPNPLGGVQPQHF.

CDR3 region: CASRTDSPQETQYF. The CDR3 region has the DNA TGTGCCAGCAGGACGGACAGTCCCCAAGAGACCCAGTACTTC. The chain recombines TRBV6-5 with TRBJ2-5; TRBD1 might be the D (6 bases). This CDR3 comprises 14 residues. V gave up 6 bases and J gave up 1 base, with 12 bases separating them. Germline CDR1 is MNHEY and CDR2 is SVGAGI.

The V gene is TRBV5-1, the J gene TRBJ2-3, with 7 bases lining up with TRBD2. Trimming removed 1 base from V and 0 bases from J; junction bases left unmatched: 2. In germline, CDR1 is SGHRS, CDR2 YFSETQ. This CDR3 spans 15 amino acids. CDR3 residues: CASSLSGDSTDTQYF. The CDR3 DNA reads TGCGCCAGCAGCTTGAGCGGGGACAGCACAGATACGCAGTATTTT.

This clone was counted between two and nine times. This CDR3 is CASSWTDRAYEQYF. As DNA, the CDR3 is TGTGCCAGCAGCTGGACGGACAGGGCCTACGAGCAGTACTTC. The rearrangement links TRBV5-5 to TRBJ2-7, with 8 bases fitting TRBD1. The CDR3 spans 14 residues. The V segment lost 3 bases and the J segment 2 bases; nucleotides outside the gene matches: 4. CDR1 and CDR2 from the germline V gene are SGHKS and YYEKEE (reference sequence). Based on the CDR3 plus reference TRBV5-5 and TRBJ2-7, the full variable domain is DAGVTQSPTHLIKTRGQQVTLRCSPISGHKSVSWYQQVLGQGPQFIFQYYEKEERGRGNFPDRFSARQFPNYSSELNVNALLLGDSALYLCASSWTDRAYEQYFGPGTRLTVT.

This clone was observed a few times. This chain links TRBV6-5 with TRBJ1-2; possible D gene TRBD1, 6 bases. V was shortened by 5 bases and J by 0 bases, with 13 bases between the two germline ends. There are 15 residues in the CDR3. The germline V gene has CDR1 MNHEY and CDR2 SVGAGI. The CDR3 sequence: CASSKGQNANYGYTF. The DNA for the CDR3 is TGTGCCAGCAGTAAAGGACAGAACGCTAACTATGGCTACACCTTC.

The V and J genes are TRBV15 and TRBJ1-5, with D possibly being TRBD1 (6 bases). Germline V lookup: CDR1 LNHNV, CDR2 YYDKDF (reference sequence). The CDR3 sequence is 22 residues long. The V end lost 3 bases, the J end lost 11 bases, and 41 bases lay between the germline ends. DNA for the CDR3: TGTGCCACCAGCAGCATCGGCATCACCGCGACAGGAGGCCACGATCTCAATCGGGCCCAGCATTTT. Amino acids: CATSSIGITATGGHDLNRAQHF.

J is TRBJ2-5 and V is TRBV13; TRBD1 aligns across 9 bases. V gave up 4 bases and J gave up 1 base; unmatched junction bases: 7. The CDR3 loop spans 16 amino acids. Germline CDR1 is PRHDT and CDR2 is FYEKMQ (reference sequence). The CDR3 sequence: CASSSARQGVQETQYF. The DNA of the CDR3 is TGTGCCAGCAGCTCCGCCCGACAGGGGGTCCAAGAGACCCAGTACTTC.

In DNA, the CDR3 is TGTGCCAGCAGCTCCTCCGGGACTGCGTCGCCAACCCAGTACTTC. Translating it yields CASSSSGTASPTQYF. V gene TRBV13 combines with J gene TRBJ2-5; D may be TRBD2 (6 bases). The CDR3 contains 15 residues. The germline V gene has CDR1 PRHDT and CDR2 FYEKMQ (reference sequence). V lost 4 bases and J 8 bases, leaving 20 bases between the germline ends.

This chain joins TRBV7-8 and TRBJ2-2; 7 bases fit TRBD2. The germline V gene has CDR1 SGHVS and CDR2 FQNEAQ. This CDR3 has 16 amino acids. V trimming: 5 bases; J trimming: 0 bases; junction bases outside the gene matches: 6. CDR3 in amino acids: CASSPWEGANTGELFF. CDR3 in DNA: TGTGCCAGCAGCCCTTGGGAGGGCGCGAACACCGGGGAGCTGTTTTTT.

The chain recombines TRBV7-6 with TRBJ1-1; TRBD1 aligns across 9 bases. This CDR3 contains 16 residues. After removal of 1 base from V and 8 bases from J, the junction contained 11 bases not matched to a gene. Per the germline V gene, CDR1 is SGHVS and CDR2 is FNYEAQ. CDR3 sequence (DNA): TGTGCCAGCAGCTTAGGGGTGGGGACAGGGCGTTTGGAAGCTTTCTTT. Encoded protein: CASSLGVGTGRLEAFF.

As for this clone: The junction differs from germline at one of its ends, possibly a read error. The chain has TRBV30 and TRBJ1-3; a possible D gene is TRBD1 (6 bases). This CDR3 is 13 amino acids long. Germline V gives CDR1 GTSNPN, CDR2 SVGIG (reference sequence). CDR3 coding DNA: TGTGCCGGGAGCGTTGCAGGGGTAAACACCATATATTTT. It encodes CAGSVAGVNTIYF.

This chain uses TRBV5-1 with TRBJ2-5, with 8 bases that match TRBD1. V was clipped by 2 bases and J by 2 bases; unmatched bases: 11. The CDR3 is 17 amino acids. Germline CDR1 reads SGHRS; CDR2 reads YFSETQ. This CDR3 reads CASSFIWAGGWQETQYF. CDR3 nucleotides: TGCGCCAGCAGCTTCATCTGGGCAGGGGGCTGGCAAGAGACCCAGTACTTC.

This chain links TRBV7-6 with TRBJ2-2; a weak D match, TRBD2 (6 bases). CDR1 SGHVS and CDR2 FNYEAQ come from the germline V gene. V was clipped by 1 base and J by 6 bases, with 21 bases between them. The CDR3 is made up of 18 amino acids. CDR3 DNA: TGTGCCAGCAGCTTAGTAGGAGGGGAGGTCTTTGTGGCCGGGGAGCTGTTTTTT. It encodes CASSLVGGEVFVAGELFF.

The table lists this clone with a count of one. In DNA, the CDR3 is TGTGCCAGCAGCGTAGAGGGTAGCGTCACAGATACGCAGTATTTT. This gives the protein CASSVEGSVTDTQYF. The rearrangement joins TRBV9 to TRBJ2-3; D may be TRBD2 (5 bases). Germline V gives CDR1 SGDLS, CDR2 YYNGEE. The CDR3 totals 15 residues. Trimming removed 0 bases from V and 2 bases from J, with 10 bases in between. The full variable domain, with the rest looked up from reference TRBV9 and TRBJ2-3, is DSGVTQTPKHLITATGQRVTLRCSPRSGDLSVYWYQQSLDQGLQFLIQYYNGEERAKGNILERFSAQQFPDLHSELNLSSLELGDSALYFCASSVEGSVTDTQYFGPGTRLTVL.

This clone showed up just a few times. The chain recombines TRBV7-2 with TRBJ2-5; TRBD2 agrees at 10 bases. This CDR3 region has 15 residues. Germline V CDR1 and CDR2: SGHTA, FQGNSA. The V and J ends lost 5 bases and 6 bases, in that order; junction bases with no gene match: 9. In DNA, the CDR3 is TGTGCCAGCAGCCCAGCGGGGGGGCTTAGGAAGACCCAGTACTTC. As protein: CASSPAGGLRKTQYF.

The V and J genes are TRBV10-3 and TRBJ2-7, with a weak D call TRBD2 (5 bases). There are 16 residues in the CDR3. Germline V gives CDR1 ENHRY, CDR2 SYGVKD. V lost 4 bases and J 5 bases, leaving 21 bases between the germline ends. CDR3 in amino acids: CAISGLSFGSLHEQYF. CDR3 DNA sequence: TGTGCCATCAGTGGACTAAGTTTTGGATCTCTCCACGAGCAGTACTTC.

The chain has TRBV27 and TRBJ2-1; 9 bases match TRBD2. Germline CDR1 MNHEY, CDR2 SMNVEV (reference sequence). Losses at the gene ends were 1 base for V and 4 bases for J; bases not matched to a gene: 2. This CDR3 spans 15 amino acids. As DNA, the CDR3 is TGTGCCAGCAGTTTATTAGCGGGGGAGTACAATGAGCAGTTCTTC. This codes for CASSLLAGEYNEQFF.

This rearrangement joins TRBV7-6 to TRBJ2-7; a possible D gene is TRBD2 (6 bases). V was pared by 5 bases and J by 3 bases, with 14 bases between. The CDR3 is made up of 14 amino acids. Germline CDR1 reads SGHVS; CDR2 reads FNYEAQ. DNA for the CDR3: TGTGCCAGCAGCCCGGGACGGGAGTACTACGAGCAGTACTTC. Residues: CASSPGREYYEQYF.

The chain employs TRBV7-9 and TRBJ1-6; TRBD1 agrees at 10 bases. With V trimmed by 3 bases and J by 10 bases, 3 bases remained unmatched. The CDR3 sequence is 14 residues long. Germline CDR1 SEHNR, CDR2 FQNEAQ (reference sequence). CDR3: CASSLRDRGSPLHF. In DNA form, the CDR3 reads TGTGCCAGCAGCTTGCGGGACAGGGGATCACCCCTCCACTTT.

V usage is TRBV18 and J usage is TRBJ1-4, with a weak D call TRBD1 (6 bases). Trimming pared 5 bases from V and 0 bases from J, leaving 16 bases between. This CDR3 is built from 17 residues. Germline V gene lookup returns CDR1 KGHSH and CDR2 LQKENI. CDR3 loop: CASSSLPQGPTNEKLFF. The CDR3 coding sequence is TGTGCCAGCTCATCTCTCCCACAGGGACCAACTAATGAAAAACTGTTTTTT.

This chain connects TRBV4-2 to TRBJ2-1; D ambiguous. The V end was cut by 0 bases, the J end by 7 bases, with 16 bases between. Germline V gene data show CDR1 as LGHNA and CDR2 as YNFKEQ. This CDR3 has 16 residues. Here the CDR3 reads CASSQDLVAEWNEQFF. The CDR3 DNA follows: TGTGCCAGCAGCCAAGATTTGGTGGCGGAATGGAATGAGCAGTTCTTC.

The J gene is TRBJ1-1, the V gene TRBV5-1; 9 nucleotides match TRBD1. The germline gives CDR1 SGHRS, CDR2 YFSETQ. The CDR3 has 12 amino acids. J gave up 11 bases and V 5 bases, and 7 bases lay outside the gene matches. This CDR3 reads CASSSGQGFAFF. In DNA, the CDR3 is TGCGCCAGCAGTTCGGGACAGGGTTTCGCTTTCTTT. Supplemented by reference TRBV5-1 and TRBJ1-1, the full variable domain reads KAGVTQTPRYLIKTRGQQVTLSCSPISGHRSVSWYQQTPGQGLQFLFEYFSETQRNKGNFPGRFSGRQFSNSRSEMNVSTLELGDSALYLCASSSGQGFAFFGQGTRLTVV.